This is a list of T cell receptor beta chains from one sample in a study of OX40 agonist ivuxolimab in advanced cancers. Measured with immunoSEQ multiplex PCR; TCRdb has only the in-frame clones, and not every one. Among about 27,000 clones listed, 88% were seen once. Sequenced here: CD4+ or CD8+ T cells sorted from blood, sampled in a trial of the OX40 agonist ivuxolimab. These receptors originate from an adult with an advanced solid tumor such as melanoma, head and neck, liver or kidney cancer. CDR3s include the opening cysteine and the closing phenylalanine or tryptophan. Fields, in order: clone size, V gene, D gene, J gene, CDR3 DNA, CDR3 protein. D genes are given only for firm matches. Size tells how often a clone was seen (once, few, many) or the class of an expanded clone, and some rows leave it out.

abundance: once; v_gene: TRBV4-2; d_gene: .; j_gene: TRBJ2-7; CDR3nt: TGTGCCAGCAGCTATGAAAAGGGTAACGAGCAGTACTTC; CDR3aa: CASSYEKGNEQYF
abundance: .; v_gene: TRBV14; d_gene: .; j_gene: TRBJ2-7; CDR3nt: TGTGCCAGCAGCCGCCGGGGACCGAAGGCTTACGAGCAGTACTTC; CDR3aa: CASSRRGPKAYEQYF
abundance: .; v_gene: TRBV4-1; d_gene: .; j_gene: TRBJ1-1; CDR3nt: TGCGCCAGCAGCCCCCCTGGAAAGTCGAACACTGAAGCTTTCTTT; CDR3aa: CASSPPGKSNTEAFF
abundance: .; v_gene: TRBV28; d_gene: .; j_gene: TRBJ1-1; CDR3nt: TGTGCCAGCAGCCACAACTCGTACGCTGAAGCTTTCTTT; CDR3aa: CASSHNSYAEAFF
abundance: .; v_gene: TRBV7-9; d_gene: .; j_gene: TRBJ2-3; CDR3nt: TGTGCCAGCAGCTTATTTTACCGGGACACAGATACGCAGTATTTT; CDR3aa: CASSLFYRDTDTQYF
abundance: .; v_gene: TRBV5-4; d_gene: TRBD1; j_gene: TRBJ1-2; CDR3nt: TGTGCCAGCAGCCCTTGGACAGGGGCCCTATATGGCTACACCTTC; CDR3aa: CASSPWTGALYGYTF
abundance: .; v_gene: TRBV7-9; d_gene: .; j_gene: TRBJ2-1; CDR3nt: TGTGCCAGCAGCCCTACACCGGTCGCTAACAATGAGCAGTTCTTC; CDR3aa: CASSPTPVANNEQFF
abundance: .; v_gene: TRBV4-3; d_gene: .; j_gene: TRBJ2-7; CDR3nt: TGCGCCAGCAGCCAAGACCGGGACGTAGGCTACGAGCAGTACTTC; CDR3aa: CASSQDRDVGYEQYF
abundance: .; v_gene: TRBV9; d_gene: .; j_gene: TRBJ2-5; CDR3nt: TGTGCCAGCAGCGTATCAACGGGGGACCCTGGGGAGACCCAGTACTTC; CDR3aa: CASSVSTGDPGETQYF
abundance: once; v_gene: TRBV9; d_gene: TRBD2; j_gene: TRBJ2-3; CDR3nt: TGTGCCAGCAGCTCACCCCATAGCGGGCTTAGCACAGATACGCAGTATTTT; CDR3aa: CASSSPHSGLSTDTQYF
abundance: .; v_gene: TRBV7-6; d_gene: .; j_gene: TRBJ2-7; CDR3nt: TGTGCCAGCAGCCTAGTCGAACTAGCTGTCAACGAGCAGTACTTC; CDR3aa: CASSLVELAVNEQYF
abundance: .; v_gene: TRBV27; d_gene: TRBD1; j_gene: TRBJ2-7; CDR3nt: TGTGCCAGTCAAAGGACAGGGTCGGGGGAGCAGTACTTC; CDR3aa: CASQRTGSGEQYF
abundance: .; v_gene: TRBV5-6; d_gene: .; j_gene: TRBJ1-2; CDR3nt: TGTGCCAGCAGCTTGTACGAGGTTTGGAACTATGGCTACACCTTC; CDR3aa: CASSLYEVWNYGYTF
abundance: .; v_gene: TRBV27; d_gene: .; j_gene: TRBJ2-2; CDR3nt: TGTGCCAGCAGTTTAGCCAGGGGAAACACCGGGGAGCTGTTTTTT; CDR3aa: CASSLARGNTGELFF
abundance: .; v_gene: TRBV5-6; d_gene: TRBD2; j_gene: TRBJ2-1; CDR3nt: TGTGCCAGCAGCGTCCTAGCGGGGGGCCTAAGGGAGCAGTTCTTC; CDR3aa: CASSVLAGGLREQFF
abundance: .; v_gene: TRBV5-6; d_gene: .; j_gene: TRBJ2-7; CDR3nt: TGTGCCAGCAGCTTGGGGGATGAGGAGCAGTACTTC; CDR3aa: CASSLGDEEQYF
abundance: .; v_gene: TRBV27; d_gene: TRBD2; j_gene: TRBJ2-1; CDR3nt: TGTGCCAGCAGCCCGAATTTGGGACTAGACAATGAGCAGTTCTTC; CDR3aa: CASSPNLGLDNEQFF
abundance: once; v_gene: TRBV28; d_gene: .; j_gene: TRBJ2-3; CDR3nt: TGTGCCAGCAGTTTTTCGGGGGGCGCAGATACGCAGTATTTT; CDR3aa: CASSFSGGADTQYF
abundance: medium-sized; v_gene: TRBV6-1; d_gene: .; j_gene: TRBJ2-2; CDR3nt: TGTGCCATCGGGGACGTAGAGCGGGGGGAGCTGTTTTTT; CDR3aa: CAIGDVERGELFF
abundance: .; v_gene: TRBV7-8; d_gene: .; j_gene: TRBJ2-1; CDR3nt: TGTGCCAGCAGCCGAGGGGGGCTGTACAATGAGCAGTTCTTC; CDR3aa: CASSRGGLYNEQFF
abundance: .; v_gene: TRBV30; d_gene: .; j_gene: TRBJ2-1; CDR3nt: TGTGCCTGGAGCGGGGAGCAGTTCTTC; CDR3aa: CAWSGEQFF
abundance: .; v_gene: TRBV4-1; d_gene: .; j_gene: TRBJ2-1; CDR3nt: TGCGCCAGCAGCCAAGAGCAGGTCAGGGGAGTCTACAATGAGCAGTTCTTC; CDR3aa: CASSQEQVRGVYNEQFF
abundance: .; v_gene: TRBV27; d_gene: .; j_gene: TRBJ2-2; CDR3nt: TGTGCCAGCAGCCCCCTCCGGGGGGAGCTGTTTTTT; CDR3aa: CASSPLRGELFF
abundance: .; v_gene: TRBV6-4; d_gene: .; j_gene: TRBJ2-2; CDR3nt: TGTGCCAGCAGTGACGAGGAGTCCGGGGAGCTGTTTTTT; CDR3aa: CASSDEESGELFF
abundance: .; v_gene: TRBV6-1; d_gene: .; j_gene: TRBJ1-4; CDR3nt: TGTGCCAGCAGTGAGAGGGTGGGGCAGGGACCTGAAAAACTGTTTTTT; CDR3aa: CASSERVGQGPEKLFF
abundance: few; v_gene: TRBV5-1; d_gene: TRBD1; j_gene: TRBJ2-7; CDR3nt: TGCGCCAGCAGAGCTGGGACAGCCGTCCACGAGCAGTACTTC; CDR3aa: CASRAGTAVHEQYF
abundance: .; v_gene: TRBV14; d_gene: .; j_gene: TRBJ2-7; CDR3nt: TGTGCCAGCAGGCCGGGACAAGGCGTGCCCTACGAGCAGTACTTC; CDR3aa: CASRPGQGVPYEQYF
abundance: .; v_gene: TRBV2; d_gene: .; j_gene: TRBJ1-1; CDR3nt: TGTGCCAGCAGGGGCTCCCTCCAAGCTTTCTTT; CDR3aa: CASRGSLQAFF
abundance: .; v_gene: TRBV10-3; d_gene: .; j_gene: TRBJ2-7; CDR3nt: TGTGCCAGCAGTTACGAGGGGCTCGAGCAGTACTTC; CDR3aa: CASSYEGLEQYF
abundance: once; v_gene: TRBV6-8; d_gene: .; j_gene: TRBJ2-1; CDR3nt: TGTGCCAGCAGTTACGTTGGCAGGAGGGACAATGAGCAGTTCTTC; CDR3aa: CASSYVGRRDNEQFF
abundance: .; v_gene: TRBV5-1; d_gene: TRBD1; j_gene: TRBJ2-1; CDR3nt: TGCGCCAGCAGCCGTAGACAGGGGAGCTCCTACAATGAGCAGTTCTTC; CDR3aa: CASSRRQGSSYNEQFF
abundance: .; v_gene: TRBV11-3; d_gene: .; j_gene: TRBJ2-1; CDR3nt: TGTGCCAGCAGCTTGGGGACTCCTGAGCAGTTCTTC; CDR3aa: CASSLGTPEQFF
abundance: .; v_gene: TRBV6-6; d_gene: TRBD1; j_gene: TRBJ1-1; CDR3nt: TGTGCCAGCAGCCCGACAGGGGATTTGTGGACTGAAGCTTTCTTT; CDR3aa: CASSPTGDLWTEAFF